This T cell receptor (beta chain) was identified in a study of blood T cell repertoires in COVID-19. Study-wide background: Whether acute or convalescent, the COVID-19 samples came from the United States, Italy and Spain. From T cells, B-cell-depleted T cells, or PBMCs came the material, which was cDNA or gDNA.

Germline assignment: CDR1 KGHSH and CDR2 LQKENI. The CDR3 contains 14 residues. V was pared by 3 bases and J by 1 base, with 2 bases of the junction left unmatched. Using immunoSEQ multiplex PCR, the repertoire was profiled, and TCRdb retains in-frame clones only, with some absent. The repertoire holds about 220,000 clones, around 86% seen once, with around 2.2% in the top ten. The receptor was isolated from a young man who had recovered from COVID-19. Sequencing input: peripheral blood. The genes are TRBV18 and TRBJ2-7; 8 bases line up with TRBD1. CDR3: CASSPGTGSYEQYF. The CDR3 bases are TGTGCCAGCTCACCCGGGACAGGTTCCTACGAGCAGTACTTC.